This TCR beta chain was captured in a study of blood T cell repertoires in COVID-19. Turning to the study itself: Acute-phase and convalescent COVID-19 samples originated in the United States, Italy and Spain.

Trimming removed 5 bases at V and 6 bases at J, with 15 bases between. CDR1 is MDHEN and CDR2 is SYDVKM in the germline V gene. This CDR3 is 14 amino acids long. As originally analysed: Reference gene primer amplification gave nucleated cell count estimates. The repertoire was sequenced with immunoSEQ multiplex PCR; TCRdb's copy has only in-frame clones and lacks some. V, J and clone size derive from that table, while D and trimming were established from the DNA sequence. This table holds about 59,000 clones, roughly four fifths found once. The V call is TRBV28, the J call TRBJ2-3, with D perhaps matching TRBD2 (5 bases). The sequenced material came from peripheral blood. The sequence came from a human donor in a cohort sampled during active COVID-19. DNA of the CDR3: TGTGCCAGCAGTACGACACGGCGGGTGGATACGCAGTATTTT. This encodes CASSTTRRVDTQYF.